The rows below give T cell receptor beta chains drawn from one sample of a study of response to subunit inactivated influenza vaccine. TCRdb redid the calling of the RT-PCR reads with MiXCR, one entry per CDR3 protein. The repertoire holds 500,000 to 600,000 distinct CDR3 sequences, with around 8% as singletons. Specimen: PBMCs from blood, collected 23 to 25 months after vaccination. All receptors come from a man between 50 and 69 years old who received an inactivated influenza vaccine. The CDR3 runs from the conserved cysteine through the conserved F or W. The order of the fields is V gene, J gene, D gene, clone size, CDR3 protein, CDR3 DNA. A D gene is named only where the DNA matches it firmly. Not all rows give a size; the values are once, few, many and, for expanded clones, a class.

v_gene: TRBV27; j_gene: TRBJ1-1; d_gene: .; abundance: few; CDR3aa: CASSPAGLNTEAFF; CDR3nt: TGTGCCAGCAGTCCAGCAGGGCTGAACACTGAAGCTTTCTTT
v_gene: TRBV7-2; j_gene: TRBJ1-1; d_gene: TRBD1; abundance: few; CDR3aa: CASSKTGGRYTEAFF; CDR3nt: TGTGCCAGCAGCAAGACAGGGGGTCGGTACACTGAAGCTTTCTTT
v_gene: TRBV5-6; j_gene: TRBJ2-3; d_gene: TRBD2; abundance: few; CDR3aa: CASSRLAGGTYTQYF; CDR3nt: TGTGCCAGCAGCCGACTAGCGGGGGGTACGTATACGCAGTATTTT
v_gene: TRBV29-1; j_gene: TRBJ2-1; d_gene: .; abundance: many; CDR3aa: CSVEGEVSYNEQFF; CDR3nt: TGCAGCGTTGAAGGGGAGGTCTCCTACAATGAGCAGTTCTTC
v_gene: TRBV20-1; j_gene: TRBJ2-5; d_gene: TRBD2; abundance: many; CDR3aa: CSALGLDSQETQYF; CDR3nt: TGCAGTGCTCTAGGACTAGATAGCCAAGAGACCCAGTACTTC
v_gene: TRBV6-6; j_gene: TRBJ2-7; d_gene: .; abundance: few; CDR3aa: CASGWDFRGEQYF; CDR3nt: .
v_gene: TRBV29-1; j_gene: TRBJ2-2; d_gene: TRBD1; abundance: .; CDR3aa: CSGGQVPQDGELFF; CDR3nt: TGCAGCGGTGGACAGGTTCCGCAGGACGGGGAGCTGTTTTTT
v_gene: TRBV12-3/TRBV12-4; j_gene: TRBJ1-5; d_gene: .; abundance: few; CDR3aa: CASRLGPGNQPQHF; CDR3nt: TGTGCCAGCAGACTCGGACCTGGGAATCAGCCCCAGCATTTT
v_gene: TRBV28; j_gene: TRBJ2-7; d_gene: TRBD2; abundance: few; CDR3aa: CASSFKRGIIGYEQYF; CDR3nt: TGTGCCAGCAGTTTTAAGCGGGGGATAATCGGCTACGAGCAGTACTTC
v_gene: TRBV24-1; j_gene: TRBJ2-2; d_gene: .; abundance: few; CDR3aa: CATSDWSDTGELFF; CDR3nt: TGTGCCACCAGTGATTGGTCGGACACCGGGGAGCTGTTTTTT
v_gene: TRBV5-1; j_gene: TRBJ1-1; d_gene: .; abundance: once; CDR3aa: CASRPRGNTEAFF; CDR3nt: TGCGCCAGCAGGCCGCGGGGAAACACTGAAGCTTTCTTT
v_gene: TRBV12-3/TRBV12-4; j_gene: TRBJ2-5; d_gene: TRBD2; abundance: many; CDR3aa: CASRTTSGGQETQYF; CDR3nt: TGTGCCAGCAGGACGACTAGCGGGGGCCAAGAGACCCAGTACTTC
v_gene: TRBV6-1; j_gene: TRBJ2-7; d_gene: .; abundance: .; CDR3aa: CATTNPLGPTYEQYF; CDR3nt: TGTGCCACCACTAACCCCCTCGGACCGACCTACGAGCAGTACTTC
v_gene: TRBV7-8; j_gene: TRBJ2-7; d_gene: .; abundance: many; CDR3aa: CASSQGVAQGNTYEQYF; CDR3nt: TGTGCCAGCAGCCAAGGTGTAGCTCAGGGAAATACCTACGAGCAGTACTTC
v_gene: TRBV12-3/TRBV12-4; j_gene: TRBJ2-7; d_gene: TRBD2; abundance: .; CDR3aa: CASSRLREGEQYF; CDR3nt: TGTGCCAGCAGCCGCCTCCGGGAGGGTGAGCAGTACTTC
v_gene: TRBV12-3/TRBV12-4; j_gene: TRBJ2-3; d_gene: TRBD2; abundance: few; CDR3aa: CASSPAGGGPDTQYF; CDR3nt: TGTGCCAGCAGCCCAGCGGGAGGGGGGCCAGATACGCAGTATTTT
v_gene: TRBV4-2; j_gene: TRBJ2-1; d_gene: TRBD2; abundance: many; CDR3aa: CASSQEVCGGPLILSSYNEQFF; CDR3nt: TGTGCCAGCAGCCAAGAAGTTTGCGGGGGTCCCTTAATCCTTAGCTCCTACAATGAGCAGTTCTTC
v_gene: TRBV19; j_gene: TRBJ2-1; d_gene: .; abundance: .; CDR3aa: CASTKSGLNYNEQFF; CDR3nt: TGTGCCAGTACCAAATCGGGGCTTAACTACAATGAGCAGTTCTTC
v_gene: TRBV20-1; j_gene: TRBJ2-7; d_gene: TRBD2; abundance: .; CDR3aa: CSALPTGTSGSWRYF; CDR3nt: TGCAGTGCTCTCCCAACCGGGACTAGCGGGAGTTGGCGGTACTTC
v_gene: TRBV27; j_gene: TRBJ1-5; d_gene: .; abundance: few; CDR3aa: CASSNRRGNQPQHF; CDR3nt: TGTGCCAGCAGTAACAGGCGTGGCAATCAGCCCCAGCATTTT
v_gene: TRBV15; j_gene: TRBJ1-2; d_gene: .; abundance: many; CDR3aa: CATSRDRGGYTF; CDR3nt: TGTGCCACCAGCAGAGACAGGGGCGGCTACACCTTC